The 20 T cell receptor beta chains reported below all come from one sample, sequenced in a study of T cell responses to AZD1222 COVID-19 vaccine. Sequenced by immunoSEQ multiplex PCR; TCRdb stores in-frame clones only, minus some. The table shows 150,000 to 200,000 clones, with 85% to 95% occurring only once. The source was peripheral blood, collected on day 0 of AZD1222 vaccination. The source of these receptors is an adult in good health.

The rearrangement joins TRBV5-1 to TRBJ1-2; TRBD1 aligns across 7 bases. The length of the CDR3 is 13 residues. With V trimmed by 3 bases and J by 4 bases, 3 bases remained unmatched. CDR1 is SGHRS, CDR2 YFSETQ, per germline. CDR3 sequence: CASSSGQTYGYTF. DNA of the CDR3: TGCGCCAGCAGCTCGGGACAGACCTATGGCTACACCTTC.

The chain is built from TRBV30 and TRBJ2-7; D is possibly TRBD2 (5 bases). CDR3 length equals 13 residues. Trimming removed 4 bases from V and 6 bases from J, with 16 bases in between. The germline V gene has CDR1 GTSNPN and CDR2 SVGIG (reference sequence). Here the CDR3 DNA reads TGTGCCTGGACGCCCCCAACCGGGATCGAGCAGTACTTC. As protein: CAWTPPTGIEQYF.

The chain uses TRBV2 and TRBJ2-5; D is unresolved. V was trimmed by 7 bases and J by 1 base, leaving 10 bases between them. This CDR3 contains 13 residues. CDR1 and CDR2 from the germline V gene are SNHLY and FYNNEI. The CDR3 DNA reads as TGTGCCAGCAATGGCAGGCCCCAAGAGACCCAGTACTTC. Translated, it gives CASNGRPQETQYF.

This chain uses TRBV7-9 with TRBJ2-3, with unresolved D. The CDR3 length is 16 residues. CDR1 and CDR2 (germline): SEHNR, FQNEAQ (reference sequence). V was clipped by 1 base and J by 3 bases, with 14 bases between them. The CDR3 DNA is TGTGCCAGCAGCTTAGGTAGGTCGGAGAGAACAGATACGCAGTATTTT. Translating gives CASSLGRSERTDTQYF. The full variable domain, in which reference TRBV7-9 and TRBJ2-3 provide the parts outside the CDR3, is DTGVSQNPRHKITKRGQNVTFRCDPISEHNRLYWYRQTLGQGPEFLTYFQNEAQLEKSRLLSDRFSAERPKGSFSTLEIQRTEQGDSAMYLCASSLGRSERTDTQYFGPGTRLTVL.

The chain combines TRBV25-1 with TRBJ2-7, with D unclear. V was pared by 6 bases and J by 0 bases, with 6 bases between. The CDR3 length is 12 residues. Germline CDR1 MGHDK, CDR2 SYGVNS. CDR3 loop: CASSALSYEQYF. CDR3 DNA: TGTGCCAGCAGCGCCCTCTCCTACGAGCAGTACTTC.

This clone was counted once. The chain uses TRBV18 and TRBJ1-5; D might be TRBD1 (6 bases). The CDR3 spans 15 residues. From germline, CDR1 is KGHSH and CDR2 LQKENI. With 1 base removed from V and 3 bases from J, the gap between germline ends came to 10 bases. The chain's CDR3 is CASSPREGDNQPQHF. CDR3 DNA sequence: TGTGCCAGCTCACCACGGGAGGGGGACAATCAGCCCCAGCATTTT.

This clone showed up just a few times. The rearrangement links TRBV19 to TRBJ1-2; no firm D call. Germline V CDR1 and CDR2: LNHDA, SQIVND (reference sequence). The CDR3 extends over 12 amino acids. Trimming took 0 bases from V and 5 from J, leaving 4 bases between them. This CDR3 reads CASSIDRYGYTF. The CDR3 DNA follows: TGTGCCAGTAGTATAGACCGGTATGGCTACACCTTC.

The chain carries TRBV2 and TRBJ1-4; 9 positions match TRBD1. Germline V gene data show CDR1 as SNHLY and CDR2 as FYNNEI. The CDR3 spans 14 residues. The V gene end was trimmed by 5 bases and the J gene end by 7 bases; junction bases not matched to a gene: 5. CDR3 sequence: CASSLQGALEKLFF. In DNA form, the CDR3 reads TGTGCCAGCAGTTTACAGGGGGCGCTTGAAAAACTGTTTTTT.

This chain connects TRBV29-1 to TRBJ1-1; D is perhaps TRBD1 (5 bases). Trimming took 4 bases from V and 9 from J, leaving 18 bases between them. There are 13 residues in the CDR3. CDR1 is SQVTM, CDR2 ANQGSEA, per germline. The CDR3 DNA reads as TGCAGCGTTGCGGGGCAGATCAGGTCCCAAGCTTTCTTT. It translates to CSVAGQIRSQAFF.

V and J are TRBV6-6 and TRBJ1-4, with 7 bases matching TRBD1. CDR3 length: 14 amino acids. Germline CDR1 is MNHNY and CDR2 is SVGAGI (reference sequence). Unmatched junction bases numbered 9, after V lost 6 bases and J lost 8 bases. The CDR3 sequence: CASSRQGIEEKLFF. As DNA, the CDR3 is TGTGCCAGCAGCCGACAGGGAATAGAGGAAAAACTGTTTTTT.

The chain joins TRBV30 to TRBJ2-1; 8 bases agree with TRBD2. V lost 0 bases to trimming and J lost 4 bases; unmatched junction nucleotides: 5. Germline V gives CDR1 GTSNPN, CDR2 SVGIG (reference sequence). There are 15 residues in the CDR3. CDR3 bases: TGTGCCTGGAGTGTACTGGCGGGGGGATACAATGAGCAGTTCTTC. As protein: CAWSVLAGGYNEQFF. Full variable domain (remainder filled in from reference TRBV30 and TRBJ2-1): SQTIHQWPATLVQPVGSPLSLECTVEGTSNPNLYWYRQAAGRGLQLLFYSVGIGQISSEVPQNLSASRPQDRQFILSSKKLLLSDSGFYLCAWSVLAGGYNEQFFGPGTRLTVL.

The J gene is TRBJ2-2, the V gene TRBV5-1; D possibly corresponds to TRBD2 (6 bases). The V and J ends lost 1 base and 2 bases respectively, with 9 bases between them. Germline values: CDR1 SGHRS, CDR2 YFSETQ. The CDR3 contains 15 residues. CDR3 DNA sequence: TGCGCCAGCAGCTTGCCAGGACTAAACACCGGGGAGCTGTTTTTT. Protein product: CASSLPGLNTGELFF.

This chain joins TRBV5-1 and TRBJ2-6; D remains unclear. Germline V gives CDR1 SGHRS, CDR2 YFSETQ. This CDR3 comprises 14 residues. V lost 2 bases to trimming and J lost 3 bases, with 6 bases between them. Written as DNA, the CDR3 is TGCGCCAGCAGCTTTGATTATGGGGCCAACGTCCTGACTTTC. Translating it yields CASSFDYGANVLTF.

V gene TRBV29-1 combines with J gene TRBJ1-2, with D hard to call. The CDR3 has 13 amino acids. The germline V gene has CDR1 SQVTM and CDR2 ANQGSEA. V was pared by 8 bases and J by 0 bases, with 13 bases between. CDR3 nucleotide sequence: TGCAGCTTCTGGACGAGTGCTAACTATGGCTACACCTTC. Its protein is CSFWTSANYGYTF.

CDR3 in DNA: TGTGCCAGCAGCCCCGGGACACTCCATGGCTACACCTTC. The encoded protein is CASSPGTLHGYTF. The genes are TRBV13 and TRBJ1-2; TRBD1 might be the D (6 bases). The V end was cut by 5 bases, the J end by 6 bases, with 13 bases between. Germline V CDR1 and CDR2: PRHDT, FYEKMQ (reference sequence). The CDR3 runs to 13 residues.

The chain carries TRBV19 and TRBJ1-1; D is possibly TRBD1 (6 bases). Trimming removed 4 bases at V and 1 base at J, with 10 bases between. The CDR3 is 14 amino acids. Germline lookup yields CDR1 LNHDA and CDR2 SQIVND (reference sequence). The CDR3 DNA is TGTGCCAGTAGTAGGGGACAACCGAACACTGAAGCTTTCTTT. Amino acids: CASSRGQPNTEAFF.

V is TRBV7-2 and J is TRBJ1-3; D is undetermined. CDR1 and CDR2 (germline): SGHTA, FQGNSA. The germline V and J ends were trimmed by 8 bases and 7 bases, with 9 bases remaining between them. This CDR3 is 11 amino acids long. CDR3: CASREENTIYF. The DNA of the CDR3 is TGTGCCAGCCGGGAGGAGAACACCATATATTTT.

The chain uses TRBV3-1 (or the pseudogene TRBV3-2) and TRBJ1-1; 8 bases match TRBD1. This CDR3 is built from 14 residues. From germline, CDR1 is LGHDT and CDR2 YNNKEL (reference sequence). The ends lost 4 bases at V and 4 bases at J; junction bases unmatched: 5. The CDR3 protein is CASSPRTGSTEAFF. In DNA form, the CDR3 reads TGTGCCAGCAGCCCTCGGACAGGGAGCACTGAAGCTTTCTTT.

The table lists this clone with a count of one. The chain employs TRBV19 and TRBJ2-5; D is ambiguous. The V gene's germline CDR1 is LNHDA and CDR2 SQIVND (reference sequence). The CDR3 covers 14 residues. The germline V and J ends were trimmed by 3 bases and 2 bases, with 10 bases remaining between them. The CDR3 DNA reads TGTGCCAGTAGTATTTGGTCTCAACAAGAGACCCAGTACTTC. This translates into CASSIWSQQETQYF. The full variable domain, its missing parts supplied by reference TRBV19 and TRBJ2-5, is DGGITQSPKYLFRKEGQNVTLSCEQNLNHDAMYWYRQDPGQGLRLIYYSQIVNDFQKGDIAEGYSVSREKKESFPLTVTSAQKNPTAFYLCASSIWSQQETQYFGPGTRLLVL.

The chain employs TRBV4-3 and TRBJ2-2; TRBD1 might be the D (5 bases). The CDR3 loop spans 14 amino acids. The V end lost 6 bases, the J end lost 8 bases, and 16 bases lay between the germline ends. Germline CDR1 is LGHNA and CDR2 is YSLEER. The CDR3 loop reads CASRGMAREGELFF. In nucleotides, the CDR3 is TGCGCCAGCAGGGGAATGGCCAGGGAAGGGGAGCTGTTTTTT.